Below are 30 T cell receptor beta chains sequenced from a single sample in a study of OX40 agonist ivuxolimab in advanced cancers. Libraries were prepared by immunoSEQ multiplex PCR; TCRdb keeps only in-frame clonotypes and omits some of them. The sample consists of 40,000 or so clones, roughly 82% of them appearing once. Here the sequenced sample was CD4+ or CD8+ T cells sorted from blood, taken in a trial of the OX40 agonist ivuxolimab. The receptors originated from an adult with an advanced solid tumor such as melanoma, head and neck, liver or kidney cancer.

The chain carries TRBV7-2 and TRBJ1-2, with D perhaps TRBD1 (5 bases). This CDR3 has 14 residues. The V end lost 5 bases, the J end lost 4 bases, and 14 bases lay between the germline ends. Germline V gives CDR1 SGHTA, CDR2 FQGNSA. CDR3 sequence (DNA): TGTGCCAGCAGCCAGGGAGAGGTGACCTATGGCTACACCTTC. Its translation: CASSQGEVTYGYTF.

This clone was counted once. The chain is built from TRBV7-3 and TRBJ2-2, with D perhaps TRBD1 (5 bases). V was shortened by 5 bases and J by 1 base, with 5 bases between the two germline ends. The CDR3 is 13 residues long. Germline CDR1 reads SGHTA; CDR2 reads FQGTGA. Here the CDR3 reads CASSQGNTGELFF. The CDR3 DNA reads TGTGCCAGCAGCCAGGGGAACACCGGGGAGCTGTTTTTT.

Note on this clone: One end of the junction fails to match germline, which may point to a read error. Distinct nucleotide sequences in the sample also encode this CDR3. This rearrangement joins TRBV5-1 to TRBJ1-6, with D unclear. Looked up from germline, CDR1 is SGHRS and CDR2 is YFSETQ. This CDR3 region has 16 residues. The CDR3 protein is CASSSDGSSYNSPLHF. CDR3 in DNA: TGCGCCAGCAGCTCGGACGGGAGCTCCTATAATTCGCCCCTCCACTTT.

The chain combines TRBV5-1 with TRBJ2-1, with D hard to call. The germline V gene has CDR1 SGHRS and CDR2 YFSETQ. This CDR3 contains 13 residues. Trimming left V 0 bases short and J 7 bases short, with 8 bases between. In DNA, the CDR3 is TGCGCCAGCAGCTTGGACCCAGGAAATGAGCAGTTCTTC. It translates to CASSLDPGNEQFF.

The chain is built from TRBV4-3 and TRBJ1-2; D unclear. The CDR3 is 13 residues long. V dropped 4 bases and J dropped 4 bases, with 10 bases sitting between them. CDR1 LGHNA and CDR2 YSLEER come from the germline V gene. CDR3 in amino acids: CASSPDGSYGYTF. For the CDR3, the DNA is TGCGCCAGCAGCCCCGACGGCAGCTATGGCTACACCTTC.

The gene calls are TRBV19 and TRBJ1-5, with 7 positions matching TRBD1. This CDR3 has 16 residues. CDR1 LNHDA and CDR2 SQIVND come from the germline V gene (reference sequence). J gave up 1 base and V 6 bases, and 9 bases lay outside the gene matches. The CDR3 nucleotides are TGTGCCAGTAGCGATTACAGGGGCGGGAGCAATCAGCCCCAGCATTTT. Translating gives CASSDYRGGSNQPQHF.

The rearrangement joins TRBV27 to TRBJ2-7, with 9 bases fitting TRBD1. CDR3 size: 15 residues. Trimming at V came to 2 bases and at J to 1 base, leaving 3 bases not matched to a gene. CDR1 and CDR2 from the germline V gene are MNHEY and SMNVEV (reference sequence). Written as DNA, the CDR3 is TGTGCCAGCAGTTTAAAAGGGACAGGGTCCTACGAGCAGTACTTC. This gives the protein CASSLKGTGSYEQYF.

This clone was detected once. V gene TRBV7-2 combines with J gene TRBJ2-5; the match to TRBD2 covers 10 bases. This CDR3 spans 17 amino acids. With V trimmed by 1 base and J by 3 bases, 8 bases remained unmatched. CDR1 and CDR2 from the germline V gene are SGHTA and FQGNSA. The CDR3 sequence: CASSLGPAGGFEETQYF. The CDR3 region has the DNA TGTGCCAGCAGCTTAGGCCCAGCGGGAGGGTTTGAAGAGACCCAGTACTTC.

The V gene is TRBV19, the J gene TRBJ1-5; 7 nucleotides align to TRBD1. The CDR3 consists of 15 residues. Trimming removed 11 bases from V and 3 bases from J; junction bases left unmatched: 13. Germline V gives CDR1 LNHDA, CDR2 SQIVND (reference sequence). The CDR3 nucleotides are TGTGCCTCTAAAGGAGGACAGGCTTTCAATCAGCCCCAGCATTTT. Its translation is CASKGGQAFNQPQHF.

This clone was recorded only once. This chain links TRBV2 with TRBJ1-6, with 9 nucleotides matching TRBD1. J was trimmed by 5 bases and V by 6 bases; bases with no gene match: 5. The CDR3 loop spans 15 amino acids. In germline, CDR1 is SNHLY, CDR2 FYNNEI. The CDR3 loop is CASSEQGANNSPLHF. The CDR3 coding sequence is TGTGCCAGCAGCGAACAGGGGGCTAATAATTCACCCCTCCACTTT.

The chain uses TRBV14 and TRBJ2-7; D remains ambiguous. The germline gives CDR1 SGHDN, CDR2 FVKESK. V was trimmed by 1 base and J by 5 bases, leaving 3 bases between them. This CDR3 spans 11 amino acids. CDR3 coding DNA: TGTGCCAGCAGCCAAGCGCACGAGCAGTACTTC. It is translated as CASSQAHEQYF.

The chain carries TRBV28 and TRBJ2-7; D may correspond to TRBD1 or TRBD2 (5 bases each). Between the trimmed V and J ends, which lost 4 bases and 6 bases, there was a span of 16 bases. This CDR3 comprises 14 residues. Germline V CDR1 and CDR2: MDHEN, SYDVKM. The CDR3 spells CASSSPGRVSEQYF. The CDR3 DNA is TGTGCCAGCAGTTCTCCGGGACGGGTTTCCGAGCAGTACTTC. The full variable domain, in which reference TRBV28 and TRBJ2-7 provide the parts outside the CDR3, is DVKVTQSSRYLVKRTGEKVFLECVQDMDHENMFWYRQDPGLGLRLIYFSYDVKMKEKGDIPEGYSVSREKKERFSLILESASTNQTSMYLCASSSPGRVSEQYFGPGTRLTVT.

This clone was observed once. The V call is TRBV11-2, the J call TRBJ2-1; D may be TRBD2 (6 bases). The CDR3 is made up of 17 amino acids. Looked up from germline, CDR1 is SGHAT and CDR2 is FQNNGV. V dropped 5 bases and J dropped 1 base, with 18 bases sitting between them. The DNA of the CDR3 is TGTGCCAGCAGCCCGACTAGAGGAAAGCTGTCCTACAATGAGCAGTTCTTC. Its protein is CASSPTRGKLSYNEQFF.

This chain links TRBV28 with TRBJ2-5; a possible D gene is TRBD2 (7 bases). Germline lookup yields CDR1 MDHEN and CDR2 SYDVKM. Trimming left V 2 bases short and J 2 bases short, with 18 bases between. The CDR3 has 17 residues. CDR3: CASSLPRGRERQETQYF. The CDR3 nucleotides read TGTGCCAGCAGTTTACCGAGGGGGAGGGAGAGACAAGAGACCCAGTACTTC.

The chain is built from TRBV6-6 and TRBJ1-5, with 8 nucleotides matching TRBD1. The CDR3 is 15 amino acids. V was pared by 6 bases and J by 0 bases, with 4 bases of the junction left unmatched. Germline-derived CDR1 and CDR2 are MNHNY and SVGAGI (reference sequence). The CDR3 loop reads CASSRTGNSNQPQHF. As DNA, the CDR3 is TGTGCCAGCAGCCGGACAGGGAATAGCAATCAGCCCCAGCATTTT.

The chain recombines TRBV28 with TRBJ2-5; D gene uncertain. TRBJ2-7 matches the DNA end more closely, so the J call is doubtful. Germline lookup yields CDR1 MDHEN and CDR2 SYDVKM. CDR3 length: 11 amino acids. CDR3 sequence reads: CASSGSYEQYF. The CDR3 coding sequence is TGTGCCAGCAGTGGCTCCTACGAGCAGTACTTC.

The rearrangement uses TRBV6-5 and TRBJ1-1; D is perhaps TRBD1 (6 bases). This CDR3 is built from 13 residues. Germline V lookup: CDR1 MNHEY, CDR2 SVGAGI. Trimming removed 7 bases at V and 7 bases at J, with 16 bases between. The CDR3 reads CASTLGAGGEAFF. CDR3 coding DNA: TGTGCCAGCACTCTGGGGGCTGGGGGTGAAGCTTTCTTT.

The V gene is TRBV5-1, the J gene TRBJ2-7; 9 bases are shared with TRBD2. Germline values: CDR1 SGHRS, CDR2 YFSETQ. There are 15 residues in the CDR3. V lost 4 bases to trimming and J lost 1 base; unmatched junction nucleotides: 6. CDR3 residues: CASSKSGGNSYEQYF. The CDR3 bases are TGCGCCAGCAGCAAAAGCGGGGGGAATTCCTACGAGCAGTACTTC.

The rearrangement uses TRBV6-6 and TRBJ2-7; 8 bases match TRBD2. CDR3 length equals 15 residues. Germline V gives CDR1 MNHNY, CDR2 SVGAGI (reference sequence). Trimming took 6 bases from V and 7 from J; bases not matched to a gene: 14. The CDR3 protein is CASSARGGLSEEQYF. CDR3 bases: TGTGCCAGCAGCGCCCGGGGGGGCCTTTCGGAAGAGCAGTACTTC.

The rearrangement links TRBV30 to TRBJ1-6; the D is unclear. CDR3 size: 15 residues. The ends were cut back, 2 bases at V and 2 bases at J, with 10 bases in the middle. The germline CDR1 and CDR2 sequences are GTSNPN and SVGIG (reference sequence). The CDR3 region is CAWSREQPYNSPLHF. CDR3 DNA: TGTGCCTGGAGTAGGGAGCAACCCTATAATTCACCCCTCCACTTT.

The chain has TRBV7-6 and TRBJ2-2; 8 bases match TRBD2. The CDR3 runs 15 residues. The V segment lost 5 bases and the J segment 4 bases; nucleotides outside the gene matches: 6. Per germline, CDR1 SGHVS and CDR2 FNYEAQ. This CDR3 is CASSPERGRTGELFF. In nucleotides, the CDR3 is TGTGCCAGCAGCCCTGAGCGGGGGCGCACCGGGGAGCTGTTTTTT.

The chain uses TRBV7-2 and TRBJ2-7, with 8 bases lining up with TRBD1. CDR1 SGHTA and CDR2 FQGNSA come from the germline V gene. This CDR3 is built from 16 residues. With 0 bases clipped from V and 4 bases from J, the junction kept 8 bases outside the gene matches. The CDR3 nucleotides read TGTGCCAGCAGCTTAGCGACAGGGGTTATGGTATACGAGCAGTACTTC. Translated: CASSLATGVMVYEQYF. The variable domain in full, completed from reference TRBV7-2 and TRBJ2-7, reads GAGVSQSPSNKVTEKGKDVELRCDPISGHTALYWYRQSLGQGLEFLIYFQGNSAPDKSGLPSDRFSAERTGGSVSTLTIQRTQQEDSAVYLCASSLATGVMVYEQYFGPGTRLTVT.

V is TRBV6-1 and J is TRBJ1-3, with 8 positions matching TRBD1. The ends lost 1 base at V and 4 bases at J; junction bases unmatched: 3. The CDR3 contains 15 residues. The germline V gene encodes CDR1 MNHNS and CDR2 SASEGT. CDR3 residues: CASSEVDRGGNTIYF. CDR3 DNA sequence: TGTGCCAGCAGTGAAGTAGACAGGGGCGGAAACACCATATATTTT.

The chain joins TRBV7-2 to TRBJ1-2, with D unclear. V lost 2 bases, J lost 4 bases, and 11 bases lay in between. Germline-derived CDR1 and CDR2 are SGHTA and FQGNSA. The length of the CDR3 is 14 residues. CDR3: CASSLSAAVYGYTF. The DNA for the CDR3 is TGTGCCAGCAGCTTATCAGCAGCCGTCTATGGCTACACCTTC.

This clone was seen only once. The rearrangement uses TRBV2 and TRBJ2-7, with D perhaps matching TRBD2 (5 bases). V shed 7 bases and J shed 6 bases, with 16 bases lying between them. CDR3 size: 13 residues. CDR1 and CDR2 (germline): SNHLY, FYNNEI. The CDR3: CASNGVGPSEQYF. CDR3 DNA sequence: TGTGCCAGCAACGGGGTAGGGCCCAGCGAGCAGTACTTC.

The chain uses TRBV7-2 and TRBJ2-5; TRBD2 aligns across 11 bases. With the DNA end fitting TRBJ2-7 better, the J assignment may be wrong. CDR3 length equals 14 residues. The germline CDR1 and CDR2 sequences are SGHTA and FQGNSA. CDR3 sequence (DNA): TGTGCCAGCAGCTTGACTAGCGGGGTTTACGAGCAGTACTTC. It is translated as CASSLTSGVYEQYF.

In this sample, this clone is medium-sized (0.01 to 0.1%). The rearrangement uses TRBV12-5 and TRBJ2-7; TRBD1 or TRBD2 may be the D gene (5 bases each). Deletions cut 1 base from V and 3 bases from J, with 13 bases between. This CDR3 spans 15 amino acids. Germline lookup yields CDR1 LGHNT and CDR2 FRNRAP. The CDR3: CASGLGQDGGYEQYF. For the CDR3, the DNA is TGTGCTAGTGGTTTGGGACAAGATGGGGGCTACGAGCAGTACTTC. Drawing the rest from reference TRBV12-5 and TRBJ2-7, the complete variable domain is DARVTQTPRHKVTEMGQEVTMRCQPILGHNTVFWYRQTMMQGLELLAYFRNRAPLDDSGMPKDRFSAEMPDATLATLKIQPSEPRDSAVYFCASGLGQDGGYEQYFGPGTRLTVT.

This chain connects TRBV7-8 to TRBJ2-3; a possible D gene is TRBD1 (6 bases). The CDR3 loop spans 15 amino acids. Germline CDR1 SGHVS, CDR2 FQNEAQ. V lost 1 base to trimming and J lost 3 bases, with 11 bases between them. CDR3 nucleotide sequence: TGTGCCAGCAGCTTAGGGGGGCGCGAGACAGATACGCAGTATTTT. Translation gives CASSLGGRETDTQYF.

This rearrangement joins TRBV19 to TRBJ1-2; D gene unclear. This CDR3 has 14 amino acids. Germline V lookup: CDR1 LNHDA, CDR2 SQIVND (reference sequence). V was cut by 3 bases and J by 2 bases, with 10 bases left in between. The CDR3 nucleotides are TGTGCCAGTAGTATTTCAAAGGGAAACTATGGCTACACCTTC. It specifies CASSISKGNYGYTF.

The chain links TRBV19 to TRBJ1-5, with 7 bases aligning to TRBD1. V was clipped by 6 bases and J by 7 bases; unmatched bases: 6. CDR3 length equals 13 residues. Per germline, CDR1 LNHDA and CDR2 SQIVND (reference sequence). The CDR3 reads CASRMIQGQPQHF. The CDR3 bases are TGTGCCAGTAGGATGATACAGGGGCAGCCCCAGCATTTT.